A selection of T cell receptor beta chains follows, all from one sample in a study of response to subunit inactivated influenza vaccine. Each CDR3 protein is one row after TCRdb ran MiXCR on the RT-PCR reads. The table records hundreds of thousands of distinct CDR3 sequences, 14% of them present only once. The material was PBMCs from blood, obtained around two weeks before vaccination. These receptors were obtained from a man aged 45 to 65 who received an inactivated influenza vaccine. Both conserved end residues are part of each CDR3. D genes are given only for firm matches. The size entry is marked missing in some rows and otherwise reads once, few, many or a size class.

J gene: TRBJ2-2
CDR3 length: 16
V gene: TRBV20-1
clone size: few
D gene: TRBD2
CDR3 DNA: TGCAGTGCTAGAGCCGGGACTAGCTATAACACCGGGGAGCTGTTTTTT
CDR3 protein: CSARAGTSYNTGELFF

J gene: TRBJ2-7
CDR3 length: 14
V gene: TRBV19
clone size: once
D gene: .
CDR3 DNA: TGTGCCAGTAGTATATCAGGGTTGTACTACGAGCAGTACTTC
CDR3 protein: CASSISGLYYEQYF

J gene: TRBJ2-2
CDR3 length: 16
V gene: TRBV5-5
clone size: few
D gene: .
CDR3 DNA: TGTGCCAGCAGCCCACGACAGAATGCGAACACCGGGGAGCTGTTTTTT
CDR3 protein: CASSPRQNANTGELFF

J gene: TRBJ2-1
CDR3 length: 19
V gene: TRBV10-3
clone size: .
D gene: TRBD2
CDR3 DNA: TGTGCCATCAGTGAGATGGAGGATACTAGCGGGACCTCCTACAATGAGCAGTTCTTC
CDR3 protein: CAISEMEDTSGTSYNEQFF

J gene: TRBJ1-5
CDR3 length: 14
V gene: TRBV12-3/TRBV12-4
clone size: many
D gene: TRBD1
CDR3 DNA: TGTGCCAGCAGCCTAGGACAGGTTAATCAGCCCCAGCATTTT
CDR3 protein: CASSLGQVNQPQHF

J gene: TRBJ2-3
CDR3 length: 17
V gene: TRBV12-3/TRBV12-4
clone size: .
D gene: TRBD2
CDR3 DNA: TGTGCCAGCAGTTTGCGGGAGGGCCTGAGGAGCACAGATACGCAGTATTTT
CDR3 protein: CASSLREGLRSTDTQYF

J gene: TRBJ2-7
CDR3 length: 14
V gene: TRBV20-1
clone size: few
D gene: .
CDR3 DNA: TGCAGTGCTAGAGGACGAACCAGCTCCTACGAGCAGTACTTC
CDR3 protein: CSARGRTSSYEQYF

J gene: TRBJ2-3
CDR3 length: 12
V gene: TRBV14
clone size: .
D gene: .
CDR3 DNA: TGTGCCAGCAGCGCTGCCGGGAATACGCAGTATTTT
CDR3 protein: CASSAAGNTQYF

J gene: TRBJ2-5
CDR3 length: 13
V gene: TRBV29-1
clone size: many
D gene: .
CDR3 DNA: TGCAGCGTTGAATACAGGGCACAAGAGACCCAGTACTTC
CDR3 protein: CSVEYRAQETQYF

J gene: TRBJ1-5
CDR3 length: 16
V gene: TRBV6-2/TRBV6-3
clone size: many
D gene: TRBD1
CDR3 DNA: TGTGCCAGCAGTTACGGGGCAGGGGGCGGAGGTCAGCCCCAGCATTTT
CDR3 protein: CASSYGAGGGGQPQHF

J gene: TRBJ1-1
CDR3 length: 15
V gene: TRBV7-8
clone size: .
D gene: .
CDR3 DNA: TGTGCCAGCAGCTTTACGAGCCGGCGGGACACTGAAGCTTTCTTT
CDR3 protein: CASSFTSRRDTEAFF

J gene: TRBJ2-3
CDR3 length: 15
V gene: TRBV4-3
clone size: few
D gene: TRBD2
CDR3 DNA: TGCGCCAGCAGTAGGGTAGCGGGAAACACAGATACGCAGTATTTT
CDR3 protein: CASSRVAGNTDTQYF

J gene: TRBJ1-1
CDR3 length: 13
V gene: TRBV9
clone size: many
D gene: TRBD1
CDR3 DNA: TGTGCCAGCCGGGGACAGGGAGACACTGAAGCTTTCTTT
CDR3 protein: CASRGQGDTEAFF

J gene: TRBJ2-1
CDR3 length: 14
V gene: TRBV7-2
clone size: once
D gene: TRBD2
CDR3 DNA: TGTGCCAGCAGCTCAGCGGGAGACTACAATGAGCAGCTCTTC
CDR3 protein: CASSSAGDYNEQLF

J gene: TRBJ2-7
CDR3 length: 18
V gene: TRBV25-1
clone size: .
D gene: TRBD1
CDR3 DNA: TGTGCCAGCAGTGATGTAAGGACAGGGGGCGCAAGGGGTCTCGAGCAGTACTTC
CDR3 protein: CASSDVRTGGARGLEQYF

J gene: TRBJ2-7
CDR3 length: 11
V gene: TRBV29-1
clone size: many
D gene: .
CDR3 DNA: TGCAGCGTGCGGGCCTACTACGAGCAGTACTTC
CDR3 protein: CSVRAYYEQYF

J gene: TRBJ2-7
CDR3 length: 14
V gene: TRBV15
clone size: many
D gene: .
CDR3 DNA: TGTGCCACCAGCAGAGTTGGGTCCTCCTACGAGCAGTACTTC
CDR3 protein: CATSRVGSSYEQYF

J gene: TRBJ2-7
CDR3 length: 14
V gene: TRBV12-3/TRBV12-4
clone size: few
D gene: .
CDR3 DNA: TGTGCCAGCAGTTTAGTACGGGACACCCACGAGCAGTACTTC
CDR3 protein: CASSLVRDTHEQYF

J gene: TRBJ2-1
CDR3 length: 15
V gene: TRBV7-9
clone size: .
D gene: .
CDR3 DNA: TGTGCCAGCAGCTTGAGCGACTCCATATACAATGAGCAGTTCTTC
CDR3 protein: CASSLSDSIYNEQFF

J gene: TRBJ2-1
CDR3 length: 14
V gene: TRBV6-5
clone size: many
D gene: .
CDR3 DNA: TGTGCCAGCAGTTTTTGGAGCTCCTACAATGAGCAGTTCTTC
CDR3 protein: CASSFWSSYNEQFF

J gene: TRBJ1-5
CDR3 length: 13
V gene: TRBV30
clone size: .
D gene: TRBD1
CDR3 DNA: TGTGCCTGGAGCTACAGGGGGGAACAGCCCCAGCATTTT
CDR3 protein: CAWSYRGEQPQHF

J gene: TRBJ2-3
CDR3 length: 16
V gene: TRBV7-2
clone size: few
D gene: .
CDR3 DNA: TGTGCCAGCAGCTTCGGACAGCACCATGGGACAGATACGCAGTATTTT
CDR3 protein: CASSFGQHHGTDTQYF

J gene: TRBJ2-1
CDR3 length: 16
V gene: TRBV4-3
clone size: few
D gene: .
CDR3 DNA: TGCGCCAGCAGCCTAACCAGCCGGAAGCCATACAATGAGCAGTTCTTC
CDR3 protein: CASSLTSRKPYNEQFF

J gene: TRBJ1-6
CDR3 length: 14
V gene: TRBV6-1
clone size: few
D gene: TRBD1
CDR3 DNA: TGTGCCAGCAGCTTGGACAGGCAGAATTCACCCCTCCACTTT
CDR3 protein: CASSLDRQNSPLHF

J gene: TRBJ2-2
CDR3 length: 14
V gene: TRBV9
clone size: .
D gene: .
CDR3 DNA: TGTGCCAGCAGCCCCCGGGGTGTCGCCGGGGAGCTGTTTTTT
CDR3 protein: CASSPRGVAGELFF

J gene: TRBJ2-5
CDR3 length: 12
V gene: TRBV2
clone size: .
D gene: .
CDR3 DNA: TGTGCCAGCAGTGCGGGGGTCGGGACCCAGTACTTC
CDR3 protein: CASSAGVGTQYF

J gene: TRBJ1-5
CDR3 length: 15
V gene: TRBV15
clone size: few
D gene: TRBD1
CDR3 DNA: TGTGCCACCAGCCCTTGGGACAGGGGGAATCAGCCCCAGCATTTT
CDR3 protein: CATSPWDRGNQPQHF

J gene: TRBJ2-7
CDR3 length: 13
V gene: TRBV29-1
clone size: few
D gene: TRBD1
CDR3 DNA: TGCAGCGTTGGTACAGGGGGCCTCCACGAGCAGTACTTC
CDR3 protein: CSVGTGGLHEQYF

J gene: TRBJ2-2
CDR3 length: 17
V gene: TRBV11-2
clone size: .
D gene: TRBD1
CDR3 DNA: TGTGCCAGCAGCTTTTGGGTCCCGGGACAGTGGTCCGGGGAGCTGTTTTTT
CDR3 protein: CASSFWVPGQWSGELFF

J gene: TRBJ2-2
CDR3 length: 15
V gene: TRBV12-3/TRBV12-4
clone size: few
D gene: .
CDR3 DNA: TGTGCCAGCAGTCCGGGGGCGGGAGAAGGCGGGGAGCTGTTTTTT
CDR3 protein: CASSPGAGEGGELFF

J gene: TRBJ2-4
CDR3 length: 14
V gene: TRBV25-1
clone size: .
D gene: .
CDR3 DNA: TGTGCCAGCAGTGGGTCCTGGGCCAAAAACATTCAGTACTTC
CDR3 protein: CASSGSWAKNIQYF

J gene: TRBJ2-2
CDR3 length: 15
V gene: TRBV9
clone size: few
D gene: .
CDR3 DNA: TGTGCCAGCAGCCCACGGCAACTTAACACCGGGGAGCTGTTTTTT
CDR3 protein: CASSPRQLNTGELFF

J gene: TRBJ2-3
CDR3 length: 15
V gene: TRBV4-2
clone size: .
D gene: .
CDR3 DNA: TGTGCCAGCAGTTTACAGGGTTACGGTACAGATACGCAGTATTTT
CDR3 protein: CASSLQGYGTDTQYF

J gene: TRBJ2-4
CDR3 length: 16
V gene: TRBV9
clone size: .
D gene: .
CDR3 DNA: TGTGCCAGCAGCGTAGCCGCCAGCCTAGCCAAAAACATTCAGTACTTC
CDR3 protein: CASSVAASLAKNIQYF

J gene: TRBJ2-7
CDR3 length: 14
V gene: TRBV18
clone size: few
D gene: .
CDR3 DNA: TGTGCCAGCCAACCCACACAGGGTGGATACGAGCAGTACTTC
CDR3 protein: CASQPTQGGYEQYF

J gene: TRBJ2-1
CDR3 length: 16
V gene: TRBV4-3
clone size: .
D gene: .
CDR3 DNA: TGCGCCAGCAGCCAAGGGGGGGACGCCGCCTACAATGAGCAGTTCTTC
CDR3 protein: CASSQGGDAAYNEQFF

J gene: TRBJ2-3
CDR3 length: 16
V gene: TRBV9
clone size: few
D gene: .
CDR3 DNA: TGTGCCAGCAGCGTAGCTGGGGGAGTGTGGGTCGATACGCAGTATTTT
CDR3 protein: CASSVAGGVWVDTQYF

J gene: TRBJ2-1
CDR3 length: 16
V gene: TRBV5-1
clone size: few
D gene: .
CDR3 DNA: TGCGCCAGCAGCTTGGTTAGAGGGGCGCGGAGCGATGAGCAGTTCTTC
CDR3 protein: CASSLVRGARSDEQFF

J gene: TRBJ1-4
CDR3 length: 15
V gene: TRBV25-1
clone size: few
D gene: .
CDR3 DNA: TGTGCCAGCAGTGAATTGCGACAGGCCGCTGGTCGACTGTTTTTT
CDR3 protein: CASSELRQAAGRLFF

J gene: TRBJ2-7
CDR3 length: 14
V gene: TRBV12-3/TRBV12-4
clone size: few
D gene: .
CDR3 DNA: TGTGCCAGCAGTTTAGAATACAGGGACTACGAGCAGTACTTC
CDR3 protein: CASSLEYRDYEQYF

J gene: TRBJ1-3
CDR3 length: 15
V gene: TRBV28
clone size: few
D gene: TRBD1
CDR3 DNA: TGTGCCAGCAGTTTACTGAGGGACAGCGAAAACACCATATATTTT
CDR3 protein: CASSLLRDSENTIYF

J gene: TRBJ2-7
CDR3 length: 14
V gene: TRBV7-9
clone size: .
D gene: .
CDR3 DNA: TGTGCCAGCAGCCCCACTTGGAGGAGCTACGAGCAGTACTTC
CDR3 protein: CASSPTWRSYEQYF

J gene: TRBJ2-4
CDR3 length: 17
V gene: TRBV4-3
clone size: few
D gene: TRBD1
CDR3 DNA: TGCGCCAGCAGCCAAGATTCCGGGACAGGGTATAGAAACATTCAGTACTTC
CDR3 protein: CASSQDSGTGYRNIQYF

J gene: TRBJ2-7
CDR3 length: 15
V gene: TRBV20-1
clone size: .
D gene: TRBD2
CDR3 DNA: TGCAGTGCGTCACTAGCGGGAGGGCCCTACTACGAGCAGTACTTC
CDR3 protein: CSASLAGGPYYEQYF

J gene: TRBJ2-5
CDR3 length: 15
V gene: TRBV5-1
clone size: few
D gene: TRBD2
CDR3 DNA: TGCGCCAGCAGCCTATACTCCACTAGCGGGGAGACCCAGTACTTC
CDR3 protein: CASSLYSTSGETQYF

J gene: TRBJ1-2
CDR3 length: 12
V gene: TRBV18
clone size: .
D gene: TRBD1
CDR3 DNA: TGTGCCAGCTCAAGACAGGGGGAAGGCTACACCTTC
CDR3 protein: CASSRQGEGYTF

J gene: TRBJ2-3
CDR3 length: 16
V gene: TRBV12-3/TRBV12-4
clone size: few
D gene: TRBD2
CDR3 DNA: TGTGCCAGCAGTCCCACGACTAGCGGGCTTAGGGATACGCAGTATTTT
CDR3 protein: CASSPTTSGLRDTQYF

J gene: TRBJ2-1
CDR3 length: 15
V gene: TRBV24-1
clone size: .
D gene: TRBD2
CDR3 DNA: TGTGCCACCAGTAGACTAGCGGGAGGGGTGGGTGAGCAGTTCTTC
CDR3 protein: CATSRLAGGVGEQFF

J gene: TRBJ2-5
CDR3 length: 17
V gene: TRBV15
clone size: few
D gene: .
CDR3 DNA: TGTGCCACCAGCGGTAGACCAAACAGGGTAAATCGAGAGACCCAGTACTTC
CDR3 protein: CATSGRPNRVNRETQYF

J gene: TRBJ2-7
CDR3 length: 13
V gene: TRBV20-1
clone size: .
D gene: .
CDR3 DNA: TGCAGTGCTAGACGAAACGACAGATACGAGCAGTACTTC
CDR3 protein: CSARRNDRYEQYF

J gene: TRBJ1-1
CDR3 length: 13
V gene: TRBV20-1
clone size: many
D gene: .
CDR3 DNA: TGCAGTGCCACTGACAGCCTTGGGGCTGAAGCTTTCTTT
CDR3 protein: CSATDSLGAEAFF

J gene: TRBJ1-5
CDR3 length: 13
V gene: TRBV24-1
clone size: .
D gene: .
CDR3 DNA: TGTGCCACCAGTTCTCTTAGCAATCAGCCCCAGCATTTT
CDR3 protein: CATSSLSNQPQHF

J gene: TRBJ2-7
CDR3 length: 16
V gene: TRBV12-3/TRBV12-4
clone size: .
D gene: TRBD2
CDR3 DNA: TGTGCCAGCAGTGTGCGGGGGGGCCTACTTCTCTACGAGCAGTACTTC
CDR3 protein: CASSVRGGLLLYEQYF

J gene: TRBJ2-2
CDR3 length: 11
V gene: TRBV11-2
clone size: many
D gene: .
CDR3 DNA: TGTGCCAGCACCAACACCGGGGAGCTGTTTTTT
CDR3 protein: CASTNTGELFF

J gene: TRBJ1-2
CDR3 length: 11
V gene: TRBV7-8
clone size: few
D gene: .
CDR3 DNA: TGTGCCAGCAGGGCTAACTATGGCTACACCTTC
CDR3 protein: CASRANYGYTF

J gene: TRBJ2-1
CDR3 length: 12
V gene: TRBV10-3
clone size: few
D gene: .
CDR3 DNA: TGTGCCATCAGCCCCATCGGCAATGAGCAGTTCTTC
CDR3 protein: CAISPIGNEQFF

J gene: TRBJ2-7
CDR3 length: 18
V gene: TRBV13
clone size: few
D gene: .
CDR3 DNA: TGTGCCAGCAGCTTAAATGGGGGGAGGCGGTCAACGTCCTACGAGCAGTACTTC
CDR3 protein: CASSLNGGRRSTSYEQYF